This T cell receptor beta chain originates from a study of blood T cell repertoires in COVID-19. The wider study: Spain, Italy and the United States supplied samples that represented acute and convalescent COVID-19. From T cells, B-cell-depleted T cells, or PBMCs came the material, which was cDNA or gDNA.

Original processing notes: Reference gene primer amplification in the assay estimated nucleated cell counts. This table comes from immunoSEQ multiplex PCR, and its TCRdb copy is limited to in-frame clones, with some not included. The DNA gave D and trimming, while V, J and clone size come from that table. The sample gives 150,000 to 200,000 clones, 85% to 90% of which show up once; around 2.7% is in the top ten. CDR3 length: 15 amino acids. V shed 3 bases and J 6 bases; nucleotides not matched to a gene: 7. The germline V gene has CDR1 LGHDT and CDR2 YNNKEL (reference sequence). The specimen sequenced was peripheral blood. The TCR originated in a man between 40 and 49 years old with active or convalescent COVID-19. This chain uses TRBV3-1 (or the pseudogene TRBV3-2) with TRBJ2-2; 7 bases line up with TRBD1. CDR3 DNA sequence: TGTGCCAGCAGCCACCTAGGACAGGTCCCCGGGGAGCTGTTTTTT. Protein product: CASSHLGQVPGELFF.